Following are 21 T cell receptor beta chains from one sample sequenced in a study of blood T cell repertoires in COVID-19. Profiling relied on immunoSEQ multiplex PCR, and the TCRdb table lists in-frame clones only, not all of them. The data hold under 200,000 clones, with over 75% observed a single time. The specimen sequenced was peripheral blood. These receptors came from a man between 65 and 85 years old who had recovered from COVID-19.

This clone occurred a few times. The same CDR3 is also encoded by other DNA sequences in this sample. The CDR3 DNA reads TGTGCCAGCAGCGTAGTGGCCTCCGGAAACACCATATATTTT. This codes for CASSVVASGNTIYF. This chain links TRBV9 with TRBJ1-3; D uncertain. CDR3 length equals 14 residues. Per germline, CDR1 SGDLS and CDR2 YYNGEE. V was trimmed by 0 bases and J by 4 bases, leaving 8 bases between them.

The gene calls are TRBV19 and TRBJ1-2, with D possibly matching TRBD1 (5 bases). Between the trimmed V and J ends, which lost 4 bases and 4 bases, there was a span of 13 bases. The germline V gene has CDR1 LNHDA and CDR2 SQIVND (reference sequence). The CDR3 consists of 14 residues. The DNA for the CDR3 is TGTGCCAGTAGTAACGGGGGGGTCCCCTATGGCTACACCTTC. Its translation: CASSNGGVPYGYTF.

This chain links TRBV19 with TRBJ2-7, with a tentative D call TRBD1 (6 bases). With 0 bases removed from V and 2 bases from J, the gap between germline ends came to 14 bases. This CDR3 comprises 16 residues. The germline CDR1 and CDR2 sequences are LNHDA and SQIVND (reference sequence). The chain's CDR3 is CASSIDPLGGPYEQYF. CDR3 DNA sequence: TGTGCCAGTAGTATAGATCCGCTAGGGGGTCCCTACGAGCAGTACTTC.

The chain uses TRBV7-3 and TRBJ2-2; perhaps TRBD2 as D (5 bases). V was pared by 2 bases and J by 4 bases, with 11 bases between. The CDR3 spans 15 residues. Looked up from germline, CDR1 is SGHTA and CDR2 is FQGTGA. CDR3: CASSLDYSSTGELFF. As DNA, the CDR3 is TGTGCCAGCAGCTTAGACTATTCAAGCACCGGGGAGCTGTTTTTT.

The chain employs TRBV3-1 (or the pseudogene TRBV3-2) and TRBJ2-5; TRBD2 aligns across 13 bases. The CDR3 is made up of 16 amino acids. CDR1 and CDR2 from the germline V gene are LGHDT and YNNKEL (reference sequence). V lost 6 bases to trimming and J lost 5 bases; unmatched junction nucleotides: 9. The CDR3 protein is CASREGLAGVGETQYF. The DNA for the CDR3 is TGTGCCAGCAGGGAAGGACTAGCGGGAGTTGGGGAGACCCAGTACTTC.

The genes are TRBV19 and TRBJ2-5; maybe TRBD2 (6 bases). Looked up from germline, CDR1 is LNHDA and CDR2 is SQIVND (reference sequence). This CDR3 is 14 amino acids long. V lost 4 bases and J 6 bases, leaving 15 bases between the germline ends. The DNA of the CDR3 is TGTGCCAGTAGTAAGGAGGGTACAATGAAGACCCAGTACTTC. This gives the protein CASSKEGTMKTQYF. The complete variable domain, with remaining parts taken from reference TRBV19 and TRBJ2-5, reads DGGITQSPKYLFRKEGQNVTLSCEQNLNHDAMYWYRQDPGQGLRLIYYSQIVNDFQKGDIAEGYSVSREKKESFPLTVTSAQKNPTAFYLCASSKEGTMKTQYFGPGTRLLVL.

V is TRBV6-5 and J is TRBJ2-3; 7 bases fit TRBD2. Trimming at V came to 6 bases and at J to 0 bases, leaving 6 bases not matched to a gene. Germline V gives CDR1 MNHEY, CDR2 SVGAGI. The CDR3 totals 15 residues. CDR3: CASRTLATSTDTQYF. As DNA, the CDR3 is TGTGCCAGCAGAACACTAGCGACTAGCACAGATACGCAGTATTTT.

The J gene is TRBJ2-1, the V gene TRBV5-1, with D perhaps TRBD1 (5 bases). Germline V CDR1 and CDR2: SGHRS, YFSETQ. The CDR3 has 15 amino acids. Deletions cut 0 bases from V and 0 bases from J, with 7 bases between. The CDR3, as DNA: TGCGCCAGCAGCTTGGAGGGGTTCTCCTACAATGAGCAGTTCTTC. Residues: CASSLEGFSYNEQFF.

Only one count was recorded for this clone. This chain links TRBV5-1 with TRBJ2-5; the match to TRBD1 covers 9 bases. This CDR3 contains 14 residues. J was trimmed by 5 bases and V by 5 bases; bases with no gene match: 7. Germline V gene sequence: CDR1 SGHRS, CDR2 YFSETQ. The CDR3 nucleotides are TGCGCCAGCAGGGTTGGACAGGGGAAGGAGACCCAGTACTTC. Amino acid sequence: CASRVGQGKETQYF.

The CDR3 region has the DNA TGTGCCAGCAGTCGATCCCAAGGGGGGGCGGCCAAAAACATTCAGTACTTC. Translated, it gives CASSRSQGGAAKNIQYF. The V call is TRBV6-6, the J call TRBJ2-4, with D possibly being TRBD2 (7 bases). The V and J ends lost 5 bases and 1 base respectively, with 18 bases between them. Germline V CDR1 and CDR2: MNHNY, SVGAGI (reference sequence). This CDR3 is 17 amino acids long.

CDR3 region: CASSLVPENTEAFF. The CDR3 DNA reads as TGCGCCAGCAGCTTGGTTCCAGAGAACACTGAAGCTTTCTTT. This rearrangement joins TRBV5-1 to TRBJ1-1, with D unclear. The CDR3 extends over 14 amino acids. Looked up from germline, CDR1 is SGHRS and CDR2 is YFSETQ. Trimming cost V 0 bases and J 1 base, with 7 bases left between them.

This CDR3 is CASSNHYTDTQYF. CDR3 DNA sequence: TGTGCCAGTAGTAACCACTACACAGATACGCAGTATTTT. The chain uses TRBV19 and TRBJ2-3; unclear D gene. Germline CDR1 reads LNHDA; CDR2 reads SQIVND (reference sequence). This CDR3 region has 13 residues. The ends were cut back, 4 bases at V and 2 bases at J, with 7 bases in the middle.

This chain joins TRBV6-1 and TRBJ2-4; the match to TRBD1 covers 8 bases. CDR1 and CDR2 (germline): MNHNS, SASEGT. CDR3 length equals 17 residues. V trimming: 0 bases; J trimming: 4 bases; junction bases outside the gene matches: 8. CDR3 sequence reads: CASSEATGAVGKNIQYF. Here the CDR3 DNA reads TGTGCCAGCAGTGAAGCGACAGGGGCAGTCGGGAAAAACATTCAGTACTTC.

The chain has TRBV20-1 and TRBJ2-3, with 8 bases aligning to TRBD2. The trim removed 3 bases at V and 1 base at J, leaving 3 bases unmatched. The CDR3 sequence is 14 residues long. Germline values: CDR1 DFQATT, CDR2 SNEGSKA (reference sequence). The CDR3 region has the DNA TGCAGTGCTAGTTTGCGGGAGGGCACAGATACGCAGTATTTT. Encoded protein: CSASLREGTDTQYF.

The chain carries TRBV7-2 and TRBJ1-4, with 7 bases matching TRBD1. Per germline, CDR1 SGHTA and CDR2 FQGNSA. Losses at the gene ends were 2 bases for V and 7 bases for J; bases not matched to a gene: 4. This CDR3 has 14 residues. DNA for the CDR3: TGTGCCAGCAGCTTACAGGGGGATGGTGAAAAACTGTTTTTT. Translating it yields CASSLQGDGEKLFF.

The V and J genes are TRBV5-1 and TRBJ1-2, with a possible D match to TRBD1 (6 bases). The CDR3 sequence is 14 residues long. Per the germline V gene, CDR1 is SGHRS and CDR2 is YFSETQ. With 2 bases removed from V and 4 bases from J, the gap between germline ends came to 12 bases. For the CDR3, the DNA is TGCGCCAGCAGCTTTCAGGGGACGAGCTATGGCTACACCTTC. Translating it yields CASSFQGTSYGYTF.

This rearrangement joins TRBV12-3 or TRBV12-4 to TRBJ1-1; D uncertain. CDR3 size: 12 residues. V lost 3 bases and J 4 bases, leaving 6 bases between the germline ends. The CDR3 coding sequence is TGTGCCAGCAGTTTCCGGGGCACTGAAGCTTTCTTT. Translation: CASSFRGTEAFF.

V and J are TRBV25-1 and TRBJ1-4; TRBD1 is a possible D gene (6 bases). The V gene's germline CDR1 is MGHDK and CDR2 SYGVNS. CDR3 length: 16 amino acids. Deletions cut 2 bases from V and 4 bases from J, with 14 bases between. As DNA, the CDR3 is TGTGCCAGCAGTGAACTTGGTCAGGGGCTTAATGAAAAACTGTTTTTT. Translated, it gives CASSELGQGLNEKLFF. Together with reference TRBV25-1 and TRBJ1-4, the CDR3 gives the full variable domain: EADIYQTPRYLVIGTGKKITLECSQTMGHDKMYWYQQDPGMELHLIHYSYGVNSTEKGDLSSESTVSRIRTEHFPLTLESARPSHTSQYLCASSELGQGLNEKLFFGSGTQLSVL.

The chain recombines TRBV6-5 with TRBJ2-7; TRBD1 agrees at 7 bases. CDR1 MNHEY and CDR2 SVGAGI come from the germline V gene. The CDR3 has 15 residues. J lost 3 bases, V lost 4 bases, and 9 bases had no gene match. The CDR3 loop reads CASSLARGKGYEQYF. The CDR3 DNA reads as TGTGCCAGCAGTTTGGCCAGGGGGAAGGGCTACGAGCAGTACTTC.

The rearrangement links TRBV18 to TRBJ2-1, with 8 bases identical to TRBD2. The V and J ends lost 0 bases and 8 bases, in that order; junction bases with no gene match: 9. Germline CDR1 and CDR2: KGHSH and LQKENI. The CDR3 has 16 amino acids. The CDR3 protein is CASSPPGSGSWDEQFF. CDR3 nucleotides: TGTGCCAGCTCACCACCGGGAAGCGGGAGTTGGGATGAGCAGTTCTTC.

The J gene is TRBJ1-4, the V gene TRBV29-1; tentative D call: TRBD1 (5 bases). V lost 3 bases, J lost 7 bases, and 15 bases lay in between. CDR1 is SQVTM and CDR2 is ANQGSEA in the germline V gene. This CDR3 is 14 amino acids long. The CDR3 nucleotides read TGCAGCGTTGAGTCCGGGCGGGGCCCTGAAAAACTGTTTTTT. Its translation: CSVESGRGPEKLFF.